This T cell receptor (beta chain) is from a study of T cell repertoires in cytomegalovirus infection. The overall study: The authors used CMV epitopes that were HLA-C-restricted (recently identified) and HLA-B-restricted (well studied). CMV infection plus the matching HLA type was flagged by public TCR beta signatures. Study-wide results and caveats: Cumulative frequency (of public TCR beta family members) identified carriers of CMV plus the relevant HLA. There were HLA-C-restricted CMV-specific TCR beta clonotypes dominating the ex vivo response.

Using its own MiXCR run on the reads, TCRdb lists one record per CDR3 protein. The table records 200,000 to 250,000 distinct CDR3 sequences, 35% to 40% of them present only once. This clonotype appeared a few times. Its specificity is not known. The sequence derives from a human donor in good health (CMV status not recorded). Some clones in this sample may be carry-over from other donors' samples. The input for sequencing was CD8+ T cells from cultured PBMCs, taken from culture after CMV antigen stimulation.

The CDR3 spells CASSELGPSYNEQFF. The CDR3 region has the DNA TGTGCCAGCAGTGAACTCGGGCCTTCCTACAATGAGCAGTTCTTC. The rearrangement joins TRBV27 to TRBJ2-1; D remains ambiguous. V lost 5 bases and J lost 1, with 12 bases in between. The V gene's germline CDR1 is MNHEY and CDR2 SMNVEV (reference sequence). The CDR3 extends over 15 amino acids.